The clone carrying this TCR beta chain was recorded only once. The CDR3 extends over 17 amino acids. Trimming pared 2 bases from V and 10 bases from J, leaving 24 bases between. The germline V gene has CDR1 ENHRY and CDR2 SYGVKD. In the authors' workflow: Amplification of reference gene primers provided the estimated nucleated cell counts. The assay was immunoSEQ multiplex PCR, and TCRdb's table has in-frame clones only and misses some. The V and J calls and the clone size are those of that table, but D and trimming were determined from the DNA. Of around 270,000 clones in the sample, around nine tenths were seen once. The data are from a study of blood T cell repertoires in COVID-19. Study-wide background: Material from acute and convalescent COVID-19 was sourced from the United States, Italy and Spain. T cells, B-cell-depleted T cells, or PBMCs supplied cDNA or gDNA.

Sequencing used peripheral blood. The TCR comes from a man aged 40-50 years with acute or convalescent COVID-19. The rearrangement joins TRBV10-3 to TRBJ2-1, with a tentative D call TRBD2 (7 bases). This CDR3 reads CAISELLNRGARGEQFF. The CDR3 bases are TGTGCCATCAGTGAGCTCCTTAACCGGGGGGCCAGAGGGGAGCAGTTCTTC.